The entry that follows covers one T cell receptor beta chain sequence. These data come from a study of CD8 T cells in Susac syndrome. Random hexamers were used to reverse transcribe roughly 0.45 to 1 ug of RNA. The amplification used immunoSEQ multiplex PCR on TCR beta CDR3; it spanned 54 Vbeta and 13 Jbeta. TCRdb called the immunoSEQ multiplex PCR reads again in MiXCR, with one record for every CDR3 protein. The table records 150,000 to 200,000 distinct CDR3 sequences, approximately 92% of them present only once. CD8+ and CD4+ T cells from blood underwent TCR beta sequencing, which was carried out in a high-throughput format. The control participants were healthy donors, and these controls were matched with respect to both age and sex. Negative isolation yielded CD4+ and CD8+ T cells, and FACS enriched TEMRA cells. Between the trimmed V and J ends, which lost 4 bases and 7 bases, there was a span of 17 bases. The CDR3 has 16 residues. The V gene's germline CDR1 is LNHDA and CDR2 SQIVND (reference sequence).

The rearrangement uses TRBV19 and TRBJ1-6, with D possibly TRBD1 on 5 matching bases. The clonotype was recovered from a human donor in good health. Sequences were obtained from CD4+ T cells from PBMCs. The CDR3 bases are TGTGCCAGTAGTAGACAGATCCCTCGAAGGAATTCACCCCTCCACTTT. Translation gives CASSRQIPRRNSPLHF. Full variable domain (rest looked up from reference TRBV19 and TRBJ1-6): DGGITQSPKYLFRKEGQNVTLSCEQNLNHDAMYWYRQDPGQGLRLIYYSQIVNDFQKGDIAEGYSVSREKKESFPLTVTSAQKNPTAFYLCASSRQIPRRNSPLHFGNGTRLTVT.